The rows below give T cell receptor beta chains drawn from one sample of a study of blood T cells in healthy people across ages. One entry per CDR3 protein results from TCRdb running MiXCR on the 5' RACE reads. The sample lists about 1,500,000 distinct CDR3 sequences, 42% occurring once. Source material: blood. The receptor source for this set is a woman aged 18-29 years in good health. Both conserved end residues are part of each CDR3. Expanded clones are given a class, and other clones once, few, many or no size at all.

>.|TRBV28
CASSSTVGERRGSNTEAFF
>few|TRBV25-1
CASSDRGLRNSPLHF
>.|TRBV20-1
CSASNGTTDTQYF
>.|TRBV27
CASSFDSGGSYEQYF
>.|TRBV10-3
CAITEQGAGGYTF
>.|TRBV10-3
CAISEPLNTGELFF
>few|TRBV6-1
CASSEGAGGLLETQYF
>.|TRBV5-6
CASSLAAGYTF
>few|TRBV7-3
CASSSRLAMSYNEQFF
>.|TRBV29-1
CSVASGQGPNEQFF
>few|TRBV29-1
CSATGLASWGEFF
>few|TRBV29-1
CSVARPVSDTDTQYF
>few|TRBV5-1
CASGIQETQYF
>few|TRBV9
CASSVQAGQGSKEGYYEQYF
>.|TRBV6-2/TRBV6-3
CASSYTSEGSAYEQYF
>few|TRBV6-2/TRBV6-3
CASSSVQRTGAYEQYF
>.|TRBV27
CASSFTTNYGYTF
>.|TRBV2
CASSVGPNNEQYF
>few|TRBV20-1
CSVPGGQSSYGYTF
>.|TRBV15
CVTSGDRWGGYGYTF
>many|TRBV29-1
CSVESLYGYTF
>.|TRBV4-1
CASSVGQGFNSPLHF
>.|TRBV20-1
CSTRDPGLAGQETQYF
>few|TRBV2
CASHRGSETQYF
>few|TRBV6-5
CASRSGQNYGYTF
>.|TRBV6-6
CASYPSQGSSYNEQFF
>.|TRBV21-1
CASSQRGGARYGYTF
>.|TRBV4-2
CASSPTGTSDWELFF
>.|TRBV3-1
CASSHWAYTDTQYF
>.|TRBV2
CASSLRGGQGGEKLFF
>many|TRBV27
CASSLSTGAYEQYF
>.|TRBV7-2
CASSSRGGQAEAFF
>.|TRBV5-1
CASSLFRGEQFF
>.|TRBV3-1
CASSQDPGAEQYF
>once|TRBV14
CASSQILAGQYNEQFF